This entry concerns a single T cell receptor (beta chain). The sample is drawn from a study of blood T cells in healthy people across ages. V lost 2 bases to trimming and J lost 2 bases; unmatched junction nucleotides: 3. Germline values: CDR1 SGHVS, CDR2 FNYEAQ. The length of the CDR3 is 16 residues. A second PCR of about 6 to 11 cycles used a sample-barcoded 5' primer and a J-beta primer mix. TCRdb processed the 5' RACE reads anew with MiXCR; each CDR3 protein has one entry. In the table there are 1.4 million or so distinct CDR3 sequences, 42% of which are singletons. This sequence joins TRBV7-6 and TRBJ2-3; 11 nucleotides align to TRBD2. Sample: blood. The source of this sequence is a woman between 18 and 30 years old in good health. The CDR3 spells CASSLSSGRPTDTQYF. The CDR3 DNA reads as TGTGCCAGCAGCTTATCTAGCGGGAGGCCCACAGATACGCAGTATTTT.